The 8 T cell receptor beta chains below come from one sample, sequenced in a study of a mutant IDH1 vaccine in newly diagnosed glioma. No antigen is known for these receptors. Profiled with immunoSEQ multiplex PCR; TCRdb holds only in-frame clones, not every one. Of under 40,000 clones listed, around 82% are singletons. The time point was: week 35, safety follow-up. A single vaccine dose contained 300 ug of mutant IDH1 20-mer peptide, and topical imiquimod was used with it. The sample consisted of PBMCs, taken from a glioma patient whose treatment included an IDH1 peptide vaccine. Every receptor here comes from a woman in her thirties or forties with glioma.

This chain links TRBV10-3 with TRBJ1-2, with no clear D. This CDR3 has 12 residues. V lost 11 bases, J lost 2 bases, and 12 bases lay in between. The germline CDR1 and CDR2 sequences are ENHRY and SYGVKD. CDR3 residues: CAAGEGNYGYTF. In DNA, the CDR3 is TGTGCCGCCGGGGAGGGAAACTATGGCTACACCTTC.

The rearrangement uses TRBV19 and TRBJ1-2; no reliable D call. V was pared by 1 base and J by 4 bases, with 10 bases between. Looked up from germline, CDR1 is LNHDA and CDR2 is SQIVND (reference sequence). This CDR3 contains 14 residues. The CDR3 spells CASSIGPSSYGYTF. The CDR3 bases are TGTGCCAGTAGTATAGGTCCGTCCAGCTATGGCTACACCTTC.

This chain uses TRBV7-2 with TRBJ1-4; D may be TRBD1 (5 bases). Germline V lookup: CDR1 SGHTA, CDR2 FQGNSA. The CDR3 totals 15 residues. Trimming pared 7 bases from V and 1 base from J, leaving 13 bases between. CDR3 residues: CASTEGVGTNEKLFF. DNA for the CDR3: TGTGCCAGCACCGAAGGGGTCGGAACTAATGAAAAACTGTTTTTT.

V usage is TRBV9 and J usage is TRBJ1-1, with a tentative D call TRBD1 (5 bases). CDR1 SGDLS and CDR2 YYNGEE come from the germline V gene. This CDR3 has 17 residues. V was clipped by 0 bases and J by 2 bases, with 17 bases between them. This CDR3 is CASSVEPSEGINTEAFF. The CDR3 DNA reads as TGTGCCAGCAGCGTAGAACCCTCTGAGGGGATCAACACTGAAGCTTTCTTT.

This clone is labeled medium-sized. The genes are TRBV4-1 and TRBJ2-7, with TRBD1 as a possible D gene (6 bases). The germline V and J ends were trimmed by 6 bases and 3 bases, with 15 bases remaining between them. CDR1 MGHRA and CDR2 YSYEKL come from the germline V gene. The CDR3 covers 14 residues. Here the CDR3 DNA reads TGCGCCAGCAGTAAGGACAGTACCTACTACGAGCAGTACTTC. Amino acids: CASSKDSTYYEQYF.

The chain is built from TRBV6-6 and TRBJ2-5, with TRBD1 identical over 11 bases. The ends lost 4 bases at V and 5 bases at J; junction bases unmatched: 6. The CDR3 contains 15 residues. The V gene's germline CDR1 is MNHNY and CDR2 SVGAGI (reference sequence). In DNA, the CDR3 is TGTGCCAGCAGTTTGGGACAGGGGGGAGGCGAGACCCAGTACTTC. Residues: CASSLGQGGGETQYF.

The chain has TRBV10-3 and TRBJ1-2; 9 nucleotides agree with TRBD1. The germline CDR1 and CDR2 sequences are ENHRY and SYGVKD. The CDR3 is 13 residues long. V dropped 11 bases and J dropped 5; count of bases not matched to a gene: 9. In DNA form, the CDR3 reads TGTGCCTTCCTGGGACAGGGAGGTTATGGCTACACCTTC. Amino acids: CAFLGQGGYGYTF.

The rearrangement links TRBV14 to TRBJ1-3; 8 bases are shared with TRBD1. This CDR3 comprises 15 residues. J gave up 0 bases and V 4 bases, and 2 bases lay outside the gene matches. CDR1 SGHDN and CDR2 FVKESK come from the germline V gene. CDR3 DNA: TGTGCCAGCAGCCCGGACAGGGACTCTGGAAACACCATATATTTT. It codes for CASSPDRDSGNTIYF.